Presented here are 11 T cell receptor beta chains from one specimen sequenced in a study of OX40 agonist ivuxolimab in advanced cancers. The assay was immunoSEQ multiplex PCR, and TCRdb's table has in-frame clones only and misses some. The profile shows some 97,000 clones, nearly 90% of them singletons. The sample consisted of CD4+ or CD8+ T cells sorted from blood, taken in a trial of the OX40 agonist ivuxolimab. Source of these receptors: an adult with an advanced solid tumor such as melanoma, head and neck, liver or kidney cancer.

This clone turned up a few times. The rearrangement links TRBV19 to TRBJ1-1; 8 positions match TRBD1. V lost 3 bases, J lost 2 bases, and 5 bases stayed unmatched. CDR3 length: 15 residues. Germline assignment: CDR1 LNHDA and CDR2 SQIVND (reference sequence). The CDR3: CASSIRTGINTEAFF. The CDR3 coding sequence is TGTGCCAGTAGTATCCGGACAGGGATCAACACTGAAGCTTTCTTT.

The rearrangement uses TRBV6-1 and TRBJ2-7, with D tentatively TRBD2 (7 bases). The CDR3 is 14 amino acids. Trimming left V 3 bases short and J 12 bases short, with 21 bases between. CDR1 is MNHNS and CDR2 is SASEGT in the germline V gene. CDR3 sequence: CASSERSRGGSTYF. CDR3 coding DNA: TGTGCCAGCAGTGAGCGCTCGAGGGGGGGATCAACGTACTTC.

This chain joins TRBV11-1 and TRBJ2-1; 9 bases align to TRBD2. V lost 2 bases, J lost 1 base, and 12 bases stayed unmatched. CDR3 length equals 19 residues. Germline values: CDR1 SGHAT, CDR2 FQDESV (reference sequence). CDR3 in amino acids: CASSLLHLAGRLSYNEQFF. CDR3 sequence (DNA): TGTGCCAGCAGCTTATTACACCTAGCGGGAAGGTTGTCCTACAATGAGCAGTTCTTC.

The V and J genes are TRBV2 and TRBJ1-2, with D unresolved. CDR1 SNHLY and CDR2 FYNNEI come from the germline V gene. V was cut by 1 base and J by 0 bases, with 6 bases left in between. This CDR3 contains 14 residues. The CDR3 sequence is CASSEGVPNYGYTF. The CDR3 DNA reads TGTGCCAGCAGTGAAGGCGTACCTAACTATGGCTACACCTTC.

This clone is a singleton in its sample. The J gene is TRBJ2-3, the V gene TRBV5-1, with 7 bases that match TRBD2. Germline CDR1 reads SGHRS; CDR2 reads YFSETQ. Germline trimming cut 4 bases from V and 2 bases from J; bases unmatched to any gene: 10. CDR3 length equals 16 residues. The CDR3 reads CASSRFGAGNTDTQYF. The DNA for the CDR3 is TGCGCCAGCAGCCGATTTGGAGCGGGAAACACAGATACGCAGTATTTT.

This rearrangement joins TRBV9 to TRBJ2-3; the D is unclear. This CDR3 spans 15 amino acids. Trimming pared 0 bases from V and 2 bases from J, leaving 10 bases between. CDR1 SGDLS and CDR2 YYNGEE come from the germline V gene. DNA of the CDR3: TGTGCCAGCAGCGTAGGGGTTAGGACCACAGATACGCAGTATTTT. Its protein is CASSVGVRTTDTQYF.

The genes are TRBV30 and TRBJ2-7; D not certain. CDR3 size: 11 residues. Germline lookup yields CDR1 GTSNPN and CDR2 SVGIG (reference sequence). Trimming pared 1 base from V and 6 bases from J, leaving 7 bases between. The CDR3 is CAWSGESEQYF. The CDR3 DNA sequence: TGTGCCTGGAGTGGGGAAAGCGAGCAGTACTTC. Drawing the rest from reference TRBV30 and TRBJ2-7, the complete variable domain is SQTIHQWPATLVQPVGSPLSLECTVEGTSNPNLYWYRQAAGRGLQLLFYSVGIGQISSEVPQNLSASRPQDRQFILSSKKLLLSDSGFYLCAWSGESEQYFGPGTRLTVT.

V is TRBV9 and J is TRBJ2-3; 11 nucleotides match TRBD2. CDR1 SGDLS and CDR2 YYNGEE come from the germline V gene. The V gene end was trimmed by 0 bases and the J gene end by 12 bases; junction bases not matched to a gene: 12. This CDR3 has 16 residues. CDR3 sequence reads: CASSVAASGGHGGQYF. The CDR3 DNA reads TGTGCCAGCAGCGTAGCTGCTAGCGGGGGGCATGGGGGCCAGTATTTT.

The gene calls are TRBV6-1 and TRBJ1-5; D ambiguous. This CDR3 has 13 residues. Between the trimmed V and J ends, which lost 11 bases and 6 bases, there was a span of 17 bases. The germline V gene encodes CDR1 MNHNS and CDR2 SASEGT. The CDR3 DNA reads as TGTGCCTGTGTAAGCGGGGATGTTCAGCCCCAGCATTTT. This codes for CACVSGDVQPQHF.

The genes are TRBV2 and TRBJ1-1, with a possible D match to TRBD1 (5 bases). The germline V and J ends were trimmed by 8 bases and 4 bases, with 23 bases remaining between them. This CDR3 is built from 16 residues. Per the germline V gene, CDR1 is SNHLY and CDR2 is FYNNEI. Here the CDR3 reads CASVALGGVGTTEAFF. The CDR3 nucleotides read TGTGCCAGCGTCGCTCTGGGAGGGGTCGGGACCACTGAAGCTTTCTTT. The whole variable domain, remainder taken from reference TRBV2 and TRBJ1-1, is EPEVTQTPSHQVTQMGQEVILRCVPISNHLYFYWYRQILGQKVEFLVSFYNNEISEKSEIFDDQFSVERPDGSNFTLKIRSTKLEDSAMYFCASVALGGVGTTEAFFGQGTRLTVV.

V and J are TRBV6-5 and TRBJ2-4, with D perhaps matching TRBD1 (6 bases). CDR1 and CDR2 (germline): MNHEY, SVGAGI. The CDR3 is 13 amino acids. V shed 6 bases and J shed 9 bases, with 15 bases lying between them. CDR3 DNA: TGTGCCAGCAGAGAGACAGGCGCAGGCATTCAGTACTTC. It yields the protein CASRETGAGIQYF.